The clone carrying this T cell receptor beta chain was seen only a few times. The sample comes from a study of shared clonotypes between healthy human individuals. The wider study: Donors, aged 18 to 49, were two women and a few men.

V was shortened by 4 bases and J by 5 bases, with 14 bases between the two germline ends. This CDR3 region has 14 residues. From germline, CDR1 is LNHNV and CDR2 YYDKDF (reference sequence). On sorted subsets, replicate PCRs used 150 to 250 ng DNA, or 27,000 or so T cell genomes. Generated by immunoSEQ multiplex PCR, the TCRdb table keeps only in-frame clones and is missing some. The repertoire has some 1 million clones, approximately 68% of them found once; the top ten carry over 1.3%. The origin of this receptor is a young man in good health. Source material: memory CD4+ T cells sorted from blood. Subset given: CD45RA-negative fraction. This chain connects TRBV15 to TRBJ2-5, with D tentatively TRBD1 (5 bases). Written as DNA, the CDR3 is TGTGCCACCAGCACCTTTTTGTCAGGGGAGACCCAGTACTTC. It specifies CATSTFLSGETQYF.